The entry that follows covers one T cell receptor (beta chain) sequence. Its cognate antigen is unknown. This sample was included in a study of T cell responses to AZD1222 COVID-19 vaccine. Regarding the study as a whole: Unmutated variant regions are reportedly the target of nearly half of TCRs that are spike-specific.

The V gene lost 2 bases and the J gene lost 0 bases, with 11 bases spanning the gap. The CDR3 is made up of 15 amino acids. Germline V CDR1 and CDR2: SGHRS, YFSETQ. Sequencing used immunoSEQ multiplex PCR; TCRdb keeps in-frame clones, though not all of them. The data contain around 160,000 clones, 80% to 85% of them singletons. Here the sequenced sample was peripheral blood, taken on day 0 of MenACWY control vaccination. The receptor was isolated from an adult in good health. V usage is TRBV5-1 and J usage is TRBJ1-1, with D perhaps matching TRBD1 (6 bases). CDR3 bases: TGCGCCAGCAGCTTAACGGACAGAGTGAACACTGAAGCTTTCTTT. Translated: CASSLTDRVNTEAFF. The variable domain in full, completed from reference TRBV5-1 and TRBJ1-1, reads KAGVTQTPRYLIKTRGQQVTLSCSPISGHRSVSWYQQTPGQGLQFLFEYFSETQRNKGNFPGRFSGRQFSNSRSEMNVSTLELGDSALYLCASSLTDRVNTEAFFGQGTRLTVV.